This T cell receptor (beta chain) was sequenced in a study of T-cell reconstitution after alpha-beta-depleted transplantation in children. Unique molecular identifiers were used to barcode this TCRbeta library. TCRdb re-derived calls from the PCR reads in MiXCR, one entry per CDR3 protein. The sample comprises about 640,000 distinct CDR3 sequences, approximately 15% of which are singletons, and approximately 1% rests with the top ten. Germline CDR1 is LGHNA and CDR2 is YNFKEQ. V was pared by 8 bases and J by 6 bases, with 10 bases between. The CDR3 has 12 residues. This clonotype was detected many times.

V gene TRBV4-2 combines with J gene TRBJ2-2, with D tentatively TRBD1 (5 bases). Specimen: PBMCs from the stem cell graft donor, collected from the stem cell graft. This clonotype was sampled from a human donor who donated a stem cell graft to a child with acute myeloid leukemia. CDR3 loop: CASADSPGELFF. The CDR3 bases are TGTGCCAGCGCCGACAGTCCCGGGGAGCTGTTTTTT.